The clone carrying this T cell receptor (beta chain) was counted a few times. The data belong to a study of patients and donors after allogeneic stem cell transplantation. Germline-derived CDR1 and CDR2 are MNHEY and SVGEGT. The CDR3 runs to 20 residues. V lost 4 bases and J lost 2, with 24 bases in between. From the RT-PCR reads, TCRdb called clonotypes with MiXCR, one entry per CDR3 protein. Counted here are roughly 960,000 distinct CDR3 sequences, roughly 17% occurring once; the ten biggest clones make up 6%. The clonotype was recovered from a human donor who was either an allogeneic HSCT recipient or a stem cell or donor lymphocyte infusion donor (not recorded which). It is not recorded whose cells these are; they may come from a transplant donor. The sequenced material came from blood, either unsorted or a sorted T cell fraction (not recorded which). V is TRBV6-2 or TRBV6-3 and J is TRBJ2-6; a possible D gene is TRBD2 (6 bases). The CDR3 nucleotides are TGTGCCAGCAGTTCCCTGACCGCGGGACCCTGGGGTACTGGGGCCAACGTCCTGACTTTC. This gives the protein CASSSLTAGPWGTGANVLTF.